This entry lists 3 T cell receptor beta chains sequenced from one sample in a study of T cell repertoires in cytomegalovirus infection. No antigen has been assigned to these receptors. TCRdb fed the reads into MiXCR, producing one record per CDR3 protein. The sample lists 800,000 to 950,000 distinct CDR3 sequences; 30% to 35% were seen once. The starting material was cultured CD8+ T cells from PBMCs, obtained from culture after CMV antigen stimulation. These receptors all come from a human donor in good health (CMV status not recorded). Some clones in this sample may be carry-over from other donors' samples.

The table lists this clonotype with a few counts. The rearrangement uses TRBV19 and TRBJ1-2; tentative D call: TRBD1 (5 bases). Germline CDR1 LNHDA, CDR2 SQIVND (reference sequence). The CDR3 sequence is 15 residues long. Trimming removed 5 bases at V and 6 bases at J, with 19 bases between. The CDR3: CASSSRGVLPDGYTF. CDR3 nucleotide sequence: TGTGCCAGTAGTTCCCGAGGGGTCCTTCCTGATGGCTACACCTTC. The whole variable domain, remainder taken from reference TRBV19 and TRBJ1-2, is DGGITQSPKYLFRKEGQNVTLSCEQNLNHDAMYWYRQDPGQGLRLIYYSQIVNDFQKGDIAEGYSVSREKKESFPLTVTSAQKNPTAFYLCASSSRGVLPDGYTFGSGTRLTVV.

The chain combines TRBV4-1 with TRBJ1-5; 8 nucleotides match TRBD1. CDR1 is MGHRA, CDR2 YSYEKL, per germline. V was clipped by 4 bases and J by 3 bases; unmatched bases: 8. The CDR3 is 16 residues long. The CDR3 here is CASSPAGQGPNQPQHF. CDR3 nucleotide sequence: TGCGCCAGCAGCCCGGCAGGACAGGGTCCCAATCAGCCCCAGCATTTT.

In this sample, this clonotype turned up a few times. This chain links TRBV12-3 or TRBV12-4 with TRBJ2-5, with D unresolved. The CDR3 sequence is 14 residues long. V lost 2 bases to trimming and J lost 1 base, with 8 bases between them. The CDR3 coding sequence is TGTGCCAGCAGTTTACTTAACAGCCAAGAGACCCAGTACTTC. It codes for CASSLLNSQETQYF.